Here is one TCR beta chain with its context. Its antigen remains unknown. The sample is drawn from a study of T cell responses to AZD1222 COVID-19 vaccine. Study-level results: It was only after the peak T cell response that any repertoires were sampled.

Libraries were prepared by immunoSEQ multiplex PCR; TCRdb keeps only in-frame clonotypes and omits some of them. This repertoire shows 55,000 to 75,000 clones, over 85% found once; its top ten account for just under 5%. The source of this sequence is an adult in good health. Source: peripheral blood, taken on day 0 of AZD1222 vaccination.

The CDR3 DNA is TGTGCCAGCACACAGCCCAGAACGAACACTGAAGCTTTCTTT. This sequence encodes CASTQPRTNTEAFF. The chain links TRBV6-5 to TRBJ1-1; D not resolved. V lost 7 bases and J lost 1, with 13 bases in between. The CDR3 is 14 residues long. The V gene's germline CDR1 is MNHEY and CDR2 SVGAGI.